Each of the 11 T cell receptor beta chains below was sequenced from the same sample in a study of blood T cell repertoires in COVID-19. Method: immunoSEQ multiplex PCR; TCRdb's copy keeps in-frame clones and lacks some. The sample carries around 140,000 clones, roughly 88% recorded once. The specimen was peripheral blood. All receptors come from a woman in her fifties or sixties with acute or convalescent COVID-19.

This chain uses TRBV7-3 with TRBJ2-2, with 7 bases aligning to TRBD2. This CDR3 comprises 14 residues. With V trimmed by 4 bases and J by 8 bases, 7 bases remained unmatched. Germline V gives CDR1 SGHTA, CDR2 FQGTGA. CDR3 sequence reads: CASSSSSGAGELFF. The DNA of the CDR3 is TGTGCCAGCAGCTCATCCAGCGGGGCTGGGGAGCTGTTTTTT.

The genes are TRBV6-1 and TRBJ1-4, with a weak D call TRBD1 (6 bases). Deletions cut 2 bases from V and 8 bases from J, with 15 bases between. Germline CDR1 reads MNHNS; CDR2 reads SASEGT. CDR3 length: 15 amino acids. Written as DNA, the CDR3 is TGTGCCAGCAGTGAAATCCCAGGGGTACGGGAAAAACTGTTTTTT. Its translation: CASSEIPGVREKLFF.

The chain employs TRBV27 and TRBJ2-7; a possible D gene is TRBD1 (6 bases). V lost 5 bases and J 4 bases, leaving 15 bases between the germline ends. The CDR3 has 14 residues. Germline V CDR1 and CDR2: MNHEY, SMNVEV (reference sequence). The CDR3: CASSPLTGWYEQYF. In DNA form, the CDR3 reads TGTGCCAGCAGTCCCCTAACAGGGTGGTACGAGCAGTACTTC.

This clone was counted once. V is TRBV7-6 and J is TRBJ1-2; D remains ambiguous. The CDR3 runs to 13 residues. Germline V gene sequence: CDR1 SGHVS, CDR2 FNYEAQ. With 4 bases removed from V and 6 bases from J, the gap between germline ends came to 12 bases. The CDR3 coding sequence is TGTGCCAGCAGCTCTAACTCTGGAGATGGCTACACCTTC. This codes for CASSSNSGDGYTF.

The J gene is TRBJ1-2, the V gene TRBV23-1; perhaps TRBD1 as D (5 bases). TRBV23-1 is reported as an ORF; its role is uncertain. The CDR3 totals 15 residues. V was trimmed by 0 bases and J by 4 bases, leaving 12 bases between them. CDR3 nucleotide sequence: TGCGCCAGCAGTCAATCGGGGGGGATCCGCTATGGCTACACCTTC. Translated: CASSQSGGIRYGYTF.

The chain uses TRBV7-9 and TRBJ2-5, with 13 bases aligning to TRBD2. Trimming removed 6 bases from V and 5 bases from J; junction bases left unmatched: 9. The CDR3 is 16 residues long. Germline-derived CDR1 and CDR2 are SEHNR and FQNEAQ (reference sequence). CDR3 region: CASRATSGGSWETQYF. CDR3 nucleotide sequence: TGTGCCAGCAGGGCGACTAGCGGGGGGTCTTGGGAGACCCAGTACTTC.

The DNA of the CDR3 is TGTGCCAGCAGCCGTAACAGAGATTATGGCTACACCTTC. Its protein is CASSRNRDYGYTF. The chain has TRBV14 and TRBJ1-2, with D unclear. This CDR3 is 13 amino acids long. Germline CDR1 SGHDN, CDR2 FVKESK. Trimming cost V 4 bases and J 5 bases, with 11 bases left between them.

This rearrangement joins TRBV3-1 (or the pseudogene TRBV3-2) to TRBJ1-5; D gene uncertain. The V end lost 4 bases, the J end lost 1 base, and 5 bases lay between the germline ends. Germline CDR1 is LGHDT and CDR2 is YNNKEL (reference sequence). This CDR3 has 13 residues. CDR3 protein: CASSPLSNQPQHF. The CDR3 nucleotides are TGTGCCAGCAGCCCACTAAGCAATCAGCCCCAGCATTTT.

A word on this clone: The same CDR3 can be traced to other DNA sequences in this sample. The chain couples TRBV19 to TRBJ1-6, with D hard to call. V lost 3 bases and J 0 bases, leaving 6 bases between the germline ends. The CDR3 has 15 residues. CDR1 and CDR2 from the germline V gene are LNHDA and SQIVND (reference sequence). The CDR3 region is CASSIESSYNSPLHF. The CDR3 bases are TGTGCCAGTAGTATTGAGAGCTCCTATAATTCACCCCTCCACTTT.

The chain employs TRBV19 and TRBJ1-5; a possible D gene is TRBD1 (6 bases). V dropped 8 bases and J dropped 5 bases, with 19 bases sitting between them. Per the germline V gene, CDR1 is LNHDA and CDR2 is SQIVND (reference sequence). The CDR3 loop spans 15 amino acids. The CDR3 is CASQRTETSHQPQHF. CDR3 coding DNA: TGTGCCAGTCAGAGGACAGAAACCAGCCATCAGCCCCAGCATTTT. Full variable domain (outside the CDR3, taken from reference TRBV19 and TRBJ1-5): DGGITQSPKYLFRKEGQNVTLSCEQNLNHDAMYWYRQDPGQGLRLIYYSQIVNDFQKGDIAEGYSVSREKKESFPLTVTSAQKNPTAFYLCASQRTETSHQPQHFGDGTRLSIL.

This chain joins TRBV28 and TRBJ2-7, with D possibly TRBD1 on 6 matching bases. The V and J ends lost 7 bases and 2 bases respectively, with 12 bases between them. CDR3 length: 13 residues. Germline V gene sequence: CDR1 MDHEN, CDR2 SYDVKM. CDR3 DNA: TGTGCCAGCAACGGGACACCCACCTACGAGCAGTACTTC. It translates to CASNGTPTYEQYF.